The T cell receptor (beta chain) described here comes from a study of blood T cell repertoires in COVID-19. With 4 bases clipped from V and 2 bases from J, the junction kept 4 bases outside the gene matches. Germline CDR1 MNHEY, CDR2 SMNVEV (reference sequence). This CDR3 region has 15 residues. Original processing notes: Reference gene primers were amplified, and this amplification served to estimate nucleated cell counts. The repertoire was sequenced with immunoSEQ multiplex PCR; TCRdb's copy has only in-frame clones and lacks some. V, J and clone size are taken as reported in that table, and D and trimming were inferred from the DNA itself. The sample lists a few hundred thousand clones, 70% to 90% seen once, with 1.2% in the top ten. Participant age was about 18 to 89 years, and participants resided in 25 or so US areas. For recovered donors of Cohort 3, there were two negative PCRs, clearance, or symptom resolution.

The J gene is TRBJ2-1, the V gene TRBV27; 8 bases are shared with TRBD2. Sequencing input: PBMCs or T cells enriched from blood (not recorded which). The TCR was taken from a man aged 25-40 years who had recovered from COVID-19. CDR3 amino acids: CASSSSGWAYNEQFF. CDR3 sequence (DNA): TGTGCCAGCAGTTCTAGCGGGTGGGCCTACAATGAGCAGTTCTTC.